This T cell receptor beta chain was documented in a study of blood T cell repertoires in COVID-19 (dated by TCRdb to the early 2020s). About the study as a whole: Samples covering the acute and convalescent phases of COVID-19 were provided by collaborators in the United States, Italy and Spain. The dataset comprised deeply sampled blood TCRbeta repertoires from subjects exposed to, actively infected with, or recovered from COVID-19. HLA class I and class II types, where available, came from metadata supplied by the sample provider rather than from assay-based typing. A de-identified subject ID, COVID-19 status, age in years and sex were almost always included in the sample metadata. Samples were obtained from the ongoing ImmuneRACE study (first 160 participants) and from 1,200 or so subjects provided by 6 global collaborators. The repertoires were released in a freely available public database intended as a resource for research on the immune response to SARS-CoV-2. The prospective study material was composed of cDNA or gDNA derived from T cells, B-cell-depleted T cells, or PBMCs. Broader findings and caveats from the paper: How much clinical and demographic metadata was included differed by source and by participant, and the metadata was provided uncurated.

A word on this clone: It has no known antigen specificity. There are no base qualities to consult, and no much larger clone falls within one base.

The collaborating institutions used their own protocols to collect whole blood in K2EDTA tubes. Collaborator samples were shipped for TCRbeta analysis as frozen whole blood, isolated PBMCs, or DNA extracted from either sample type. Taken from cysteine to phenylalanine, the CDR3 has 23 residues. Of all the DNA, just the CDR3 is kept, 69 bases in frame from base 1. TCRbeta CDR3 regions were amplified from genomic DNA by means of the immunoSEQ Assay, a bias-controlled multiplex PCR. The original methods were these. The number of nucleated cells in each sample was estimated by amplification of reference gene primers within the assay. Sequence reads were collapsed and filtered to measure the absolute abundance of every unique TCRbeta CDR3 rearrangement. For each sample, productive Simpson clonality was calculated as the square root of Simpson's diversity index over productive rearrangements. TCRdb re-hosts the immuneACCESS table, in-frame sequences only. Its copies lack some clones; in the studies checked, an unresolved V gene accounts for under half of them, and the cause for the rest is not known. That table is the source of V, J and clone size, and D and trimming were worked out from the DNA. This sample is represented by more than 110,000 clones; roughly 89% of them were singletons. Of the sample, 2.5% to 3% is held by the ten largest clones.

The receptor's source is a man aged 55 to 69 with active or convalescent COVID-19. Sample: peripheral blood. The sequence joins TRBV21-1 to TRBJ2-3; TRBD2, as called in the table, went unchecked against the DNA. TRBV21-1 is deemed a pseudogene. CDR3 loop: CASTPQDDRELARGWRSTDTQYF. The sequenced DNA is TGTGCCAGCACCCCACAGGACGACCGGGAGCTTGCCCGAGGATGGCGATCCACAGATACGCAGTATTTT.